This paragraph covers one T cell receptor (beta chain) sequence. Original analysis: The assay estimated nucleated cells by amplifying reference gene primers. Some clones are missing from TCRdb's copy, which holds only in-frame ones; the method was immunoSEQ multiplex PCR. That table supplies the V and J calls and clone size; D and trimming were determined from the DNA. Among 75,000 to 100,000 clones listed, around 88% were seen once. The source of the sample is a study of blood T cell repertoires in COVID-19. Study-wide context: COVID-19 samples collected from the United States, Italy and Spain covered acute and convalescent phases. The analysed material was cDNA or gDNA that came from T cells, B-cell-depleted T cells, or PBMCs.

This CDR3 comprises 11 residues. The V end was cut by 5 bases, the J end by 2 bases, with 4 bases between. Sequencing input: peripheral blood. The chain is built from TRBV12-3 or TRBV12-4 and TRBJ2-7; D remains unclear. The receptor was isolated from a man aged 55 to 70 with acute or convalescent COVID-19. The CDR3 nucleotides read TGTGCCAGCAGTCCAACCTACGAGCAGTACTTC. This translates into CASSPTYEQYF.